This entry lists 13 T cell receptor beta chains sequenced from one sample in a study of Graves' ophthalmopathy and Graves' hyperthyroidism. Amplifying from RNA transcripts, the study obtained TCR beta CDR3 regions. HTBI-primed RT-PCR formed the first round, and a multiplex PCR formed the second. TCRdb reprocessed the multiplex PCR reads with MiXCR, giving one entry per CDR3 protein. This table holds approximately 640,000 distinct CDR3 sequences, approximately 39% found once. Material: peripheral blood. The receptors were sampled from an adult man with Graves' ophthalmopathy.

The chain employs TRBV20-1 and TRBJ1-6, with D hard to call. The CDR3 consists of 13 residues. The germline CDR1 and CDR2 sequences are DFQATT and SNEGSKA (reference sequence). V lost 6 bases, J lost 8 bases, and 14 bases lay in between. CDR3 nucleotides: TGCAGTGCCTACCTGACGGGGTATTCACCCCTCCACTTT. Translation gives CSAYLTGYSPLHF.

To note about this clonotype: This may come from a read error, since a much larger clone is one base off. V is TRBV5-1 and J is TRBJ2-5, with a possible D match to TRBD1 (6 bases). Deletions cut 0 bases from V and 5 bases from J, with 17 bases between. Germline assignment: CDR1 SGHRS and CDR2 YFSETQ. The CDR3 contains 16 residues. The CDR3 nucleotides are TGCGCCAGCAGCTTGGCTGCAGGGGCTAAGGGGGAGACCCAGTACTTC. This translates into CASSLAAGAKGETQYF.

This clonotype was observed many times. This rearrangement joins TRBV7-9 to TRBJ2-7, with D possibly matching TRBD2 (5 bases). This CDR3 is 16 amino acids long. Trimming removed 5 bases from V and 5 bases from J, with 22 bases in between. Germline assignment: CDR1 SEHNR and CDR2 FQNEAQ (reference sequence). The CDR3 here is CASSPRVSGMIHEQYF. The CDR3 coding sequence is TGTGCCAGCAGCCCGAGAGTGTCGGGGATGATTCACGAGCAGTACTTC.

The chain employs TRBV7-8 and TRBJ1-2; no clear D gene. The length of the CDR3 is 13 residues. With 6 bases removed from V and 5 bases from J, the gap between germline ends came to 13 bases. The germline gives CDR1 SGHVS, CDR2 FQNEAQ. This CDR3 is CASSKMPPYGYTF. The CDR3 DNA reads as TGTGCCAGCAGTAAAATGCCTCCTTATGGCTACACCTTC.

This clonotype was detected many times. This CDR3 reads CATRPDRNEKLFF. Here the CDR3 DNA reads TGTGCCACCAGACCGGACAGAAATGAAAAACTGTTTTTT. The chain employs TRBV19 and TRBJ1-4; D might be TRBD1 (6 bases). Germline CDR1 LNHDA, CDR2 SQIVND (reference sequence). Trimming removed 10 bases at V and 5 bases at J, with 14 bases between. The CDR3 totals 13 residues.

This clonotype came up a few times. The V gene is TRBV11-2, the J gene TRBJ2-2; 12 bases are a match to TRBD2. The CDR3 covers 16 residues. Germline V lookup: CDR1 SGHAT, CDR2 FQNNGV. V trimming: 4 bases; J trimming: 5 bases; junction bases outside the gene matches: 5. CDR3 nucleotides: TGTGCCAGCAGCTACCTAGCGGGAGGGCCTACCGGGGAGCTGTTTTTT. Protein product: CASSYLAGGPTGELFF.

The chain combines TRBV24-1 with TRBJ2-5, with a tentative D call TRBD1 (6 bases). Germline V gene sequence: CDR1 KGHDR, CDR2 SFDVKD. Trimming stripped 4 bases from V and 5 bases from J, with 16 bases between. The CDR3 is made up of 15 amino acids. The CDR3 DNA reads TGTGCCACCAGTGACCAAACAGGGAGTTGGGAGACCCAGTACTTC. It specifies CATSDQTGSWETQYF.

This clonotype has ten or more counts. The chain couples TRBV2 to TRBJ2-7, with a tentative D call TRBD1 (5 bases). CDR1 SNHLY and CDR2 FYNNEI come from the germline V gene. CDR3 length: 14 residues. V lost 11 bases, J lost 2 bases, and 19 bases lay in between. Here the CDR3 reads CAARRTGTTYEQYF. The CDR3 bases are TGTGCCGCACGGAGAACAGGTACTACCTACGAGCAGTACTTC. Together with reference TRBV2 and TRBJ2-7, the CDR3 gives the full variable domain: EPEVTQTPSHQVTQMGQEVILRCVPISNHLYFYWYRQILGQKVEFLVSFYNNEISEKSEIFDDQFSVERPDGSNFTLKIRSTKLEDSAMYFCAARRTGTTYEQYFGPGTRLTVT.

The rearrangement links TRBV10-3 to TRBJ2-5, with TRBD1 matching over 10 bases. The germline V gene has CDR1 ENHRY and CDR2 SYGVKD. The CDR3 length is 16 residues. Germline trimming cut 2 bases from V and 1 base from J; bases unmatched to any gene: 4. CDR3 residues: CAISERDRGGQETQYF. The CDR3 nucleotides are TGTGCCATCAGTGAGCGGGACAGGGGTGGCCAAGAGACCCAGTACTTC.

The genes are TRBV19 and TRBJ2-3; TRBD2 agrees at 10 bases. The trim removed 3 bases at V and 1 base at J, leaving 1 base unmatched. Germline V gene sequence: CDR1 LNHDA, CDR2 SQIVND (reference sequence). The CDR3 is 15 amino acids. The CDR3 loop is CASSISGGGTDTQYF. CDR3 bases: TGTGCCAGTAGTATCAGCGGGGGGGGCACAGATACGCAGTATTTT.

This clonotype was counted ten times or more. The gene calls are TRBV20-1 and TRBJ2-7; weak D call: TRBD1 (7 bases). Per the germline V gene, CDR1 is DFQATT and CDR2 is SNEGSKA (reference sequence). The CDR3 spans 13 residues. The V end lost 6 bases, the J end lost 3 bases, and 15 bases lay between the germline ends. CDR3 sequence reads: CSAKRQGLYEQYF. The DNA of the CDR3 is TGCAGTGCCAAACGACAGGGACTCTACGAGCAGTACTTC.

Concerning this clonotype itself: One end of the junction fails to match germline, which may point to a read error. This chain joins TRBV7-2 and TRBJ2-7; D not certain. Looked up from germline, CDR1 is SGHTA and CDR2 is FQGNSA. CDR3 size: 11 residues. Here the CDR3 reads CASSSLYDQYF. In nucleotides, the CDR3 is TGTGCCAGCAGCTCACTCTACGATCAGTACTTC.

The V gene is TRBV2, the J gene TRBJ1-5; D unclear. CDR3 length equals 9 residues. Germline CDR1 is SNHLY and CDR2 is FYNNEI. V was cut by 6 bases and J by 14 bases, with 8 bases left in between. CDR3 sequence (DNA): TGTGCCAGCAGCGGGCACGAGCATTTT. Its protein is CASSGHEHF.